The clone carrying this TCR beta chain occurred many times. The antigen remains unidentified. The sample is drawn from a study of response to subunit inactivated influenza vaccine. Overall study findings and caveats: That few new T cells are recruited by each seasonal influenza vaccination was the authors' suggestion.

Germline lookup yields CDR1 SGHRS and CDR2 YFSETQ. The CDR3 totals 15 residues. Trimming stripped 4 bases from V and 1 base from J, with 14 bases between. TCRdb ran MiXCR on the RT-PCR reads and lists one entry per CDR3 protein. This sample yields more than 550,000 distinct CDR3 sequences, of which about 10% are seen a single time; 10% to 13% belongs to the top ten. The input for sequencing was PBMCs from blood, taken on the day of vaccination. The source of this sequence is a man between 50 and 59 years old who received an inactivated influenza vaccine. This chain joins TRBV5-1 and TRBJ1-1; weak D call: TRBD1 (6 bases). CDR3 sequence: CASSKQGRSNTEAFF. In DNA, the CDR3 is TGCGCCAGCAGCAAACAGGGAAGGTCGAACACTGAAGCTTTCTTT.